This entry describes one TCR beta chain. In the naive CD8 group, cells lacked CD45RO and were positively selected for CCR7, so terminally differentiated effector memory CD45RA+ cells were left out. Healthy HIV-negative adults with no recent acute infections or vaccinations were recruited as donors. These data come from a study of shared clonotypes between healthy human individuals. Repertoires were generated with immunoSEQ multiplex PCR, while TCRdb's copy carries only in-frame clones and drops some. The sample has some 2 million clones, approximately 95% seen once; the top ten hold 1% to 1.5%. Germline V gives CDR1 MNHEY, CDR2 SMNVEV (reference sequence). V was trimmed by 4 bases and J by 3 bases, leaving 16 bases between them. The CDR3 spans 17 residues.

The sample consisted of naive CD8+ T cells sorted from blood. The V call is TRBV27, the J call TRBJ2-6; possibly TRBD1 for D (6 bases). The receptor was isolated from a man aged 18 to 30 in good health. CDR3: CASSYQGPLVGANVLTF. For the CDR3, the DNA is TGTGCCAGCAGTTACCAGGGGCCCCTGGTTGGGGCCAACGTCCTGACTTTC.